This TCR beta chain was sequenced for a study of blood T cell repertoires in COVID-19. Germline V CDR1 and CDR2: MNHEY, SVGAGI. Trimming pared 8 bases from V and 6 bases from J, leaving 10 bases between. The CDR3 length is 12 residues. Some clones are missing from TCRdb's copy, which holds only in-frame ones; the method was immunoSEQ multiplex PCR. The sample includes about 500,000 clones, roughly 91% seen only once; the top ten take roughly 7.4%. The sequence came from a woman aged 45-60 years with COVID-19, enrolled during active disease. Sample: peripheral blood. The chain combines TRBV6-5 with TRBJ1-4; no clear D gene. CDR3: CASLGWDEKLFF. The CDR3 bases are TGTGCCAGCCTGGGCTGGGATGAAAAACTGTTTTTT.